The 18 T cell receptor beta chains below all came from one sample that was sequenced in a study of blood T cell repertoires in COVID-19. Sequenced by immunoSEQ multiplex PCR; TCRdb stores in-frame clones only, minus some. The data contain 130,000 to 150,000 clones, 70% to 90% of them singletons. Specimen: peripheral blood. All receptors derive from a woman in her forties or fifties with acute or convalescent COVID-19.

In this sample, this clone turned up once. The CDR3: CASSPNWGTETYGYTF. Here the CDR3 DNA reads TGTGCCAGCAGCCCGAACTGGGGGACAGAAACCTATGGCTACACCTTC. The rearrangement joins TRBV7-2 to TRBJ1-2, with 7 bases lining up with TRBD1. The CDR3 covers 16 residues. Germline V gives CDR1 SGHTA, CDR2 FQGNSA. V lost 5 bases, J lost 4 bases, and 13 bases stayed unmatched.

This sequence joins TRBV11-1 and TRBJ2-5; tentatively, D is TRBD1 (6 bases). The CDR3 totals 13 residues. Per the germline V gene, CDR1 is SGHAT and CDR2 is FQDESV (reference sequence). Trimming pared 8 bases from V and 0 bases from J, leaving 10 bases between. The CDR3 nucleotides read TGTGCCAGCGGACAGCAGTACCAAGAGACCCAGTACTTC. This sequence encodes CASGQQYQETQYF. The complete variable domain, with remaining parts taken from reference TRBV11-1 and TRBJ2-5, reads EAEVAQSPRYKITEKSQAVAFWCDPISGHATLYWYRQILGQGPELLVQFQDESVVDDSQLPKDRFSAERLKGVDSTLKIQPAELGDSAMYLCASGQQYQETQYFGPGTRLLVL.

The genes are TRBV7-3 and TRBJ1-1; a possible D gene is TRBD1 (5 bases). CDR3 length equals 15 residues. CDR1 is SGHTA, CDR2 FQGTGA, per germline. V shed 3 bases and J shed 5 bases, with 16 bases lying between them. For the CDR3, the DNA is TGTGCCAGCAGCTTCGGCGGGACGTCCAGGACTGAAGCTTTCTTT. It yields the protein CASSFGGTSRTEAFF.

V usage is TRBV5-1 and J usage is TRBJ2-1; 7 bases line up with TRBD2. This CDR3 has 17 amino acids. CDR1 SGHRS and CDR2 YFSETQ come from the germline V gene. Germline trimming cut 4 bases from V and 0 bases from J; bases unmatched to any gene: 10. The CDR3 here is CASSAQVGGGSYNEQFF. In DNA, the CDR3 is TGCGCCAGCAGCGCCCAGGTGGGCGGGGGCTCCTACAATGAGCAGTTCTTC.

J is TRBJ1-2 and V is TRBV11-2; possible D gene TRBD1, 6 bases. Germline-derived CDR1 and CDR2 are SGHAT and FQNNGV. The CDR3 loop spans 15 amino acids. Trimming removed 2 bases at V and 0 bases at J, with 10 bases between. In DNA, the CDR3 is TGTGCCAGCAGCTTAATGGGGGCGGCTAACTATGGCTACACCTTC. Amino acid sequence: CASSLMGAANYGYTF.

The gene calls are TRBV4-2 and TRBJ1-3, with D tentatively TRBD1 (5 bases). Germline CDR1 and CDR2: LGHNA and YNFKEQ. CDR3 length: 16 amino acids. V shed 6 bases and J shed 0 bases, with 15 bases lying between them. This CDR3 is CASRIGGGYSGNTIYF. CDR3 coding DNA: TGTGCCAGCAGAATTGGCGGGGGATACTCTGGAAACACCATATATTTT.

J is TRBJ1-5 and V is TRBV12-3 or TRBV12-4; unclear D gene. This CDR3 contains 13 residues. V dropped 0 bases and J dropped 3 bases, with 3 bases sitting between them. Here the CDR3 DNA reads TGTGCCAGCAGTTTAGCCTCCAATCAGCCCCAGCATTTT. Translating gives CASSLASNQPQHF.

This clone appeared a few times. The V call is TRBV20-1, the J call TRBJ2-3; D remains ambiguous. Germline CDR1 and CDR2: DFQATT and SNEGSKA (reference sequence). Trimming pared 4 bases from V and 6 bases from J, leaving 8 bases between. The CDR3 has 11 amino acids. Here the CDR3 DNA reads TGCAGTGCTACCTACTTGGATACGCAGTATTTT. Translating gives CSATYLDTQYF.

The genes are TRBV12-3 or TRBV12-4 and TRBJ1-2; D is unclear. The CDR3 has 12 amino acids. The V gene lost 5 bases and the J gene lost 8 bases, with 12 bases spanning the gap. The CDR3: CASSVTRGGYTF. The CDR3 nucleotides read TGTGCCAGCAGTGTCACCCGGGGAGGCTACACCTTC.

The chain has TRBV6-5 and TRBJ2-3, with a tentative D call TRBD2 (5 bases). The CDR3 length is 15 residues. V lost 4 bases to trimming and J lost 0 bases, with 11 bases between them. Germline V lookup: CDR1 MNHEY, CDR2 SVGAGI. Here the CDR3 reads CASSSVASSTDTQYF. The CDR3 region has the DNA TGTGCCAGCAGTTCCGTAGCGTCTAGCACAGATACGCAGTATTTT.

The chain has TRBV19 and TRBJ2-4; D not certain. CDR1 is LNHDA and CDR2 is SQIVND in the germline V gene (reference sequence). The V end was cut by 1 base, the J end by 1 base, with 8 bases between. The length of the CDR3 is 15 residues. CDR3 DNA: TGTGCCAGTAGTATAGCTATGTCGGCCAAAAACATTCAGTACTTC. Residues: CASSIAMSAKNIQYF.

This clone came up a few times. The sample carries other DNA sequences with the same CDR3. The chain couples TRBV5-1 to TRBJ1-1; no firm D call. Trimming removed 1 base at V and 0 bases at J, with 4 bases between. Germline lookup yields CDR1 SGHRS and CDR2 YFSETQ. The CDR3 covers 13 residues. CDR3 coding DNA: TGCGCCAGCAGCTTGTCAGTGAACACTGAAGCTTTCTTT. The encoded protein is CASSLSVNTEAFF.

The chain joins TRBV7-2 to TRBJ1-6, with 10 bases matching TRBD1. This CDR3 has 15 residues. CDR1 SGHTA and CDR2 FQGNSA come from the germline V gene. With 3 bases clipped from V and 10 bases from J, the junction kept 6 bases outside the gene matches. This CDR3 reads CASSFRGQGGSPLHF. In nucleotides, the CDR3 is TGTGCCAGCAGCTTCCGAGGACAGGGGGGGTCACCCCTCCACTTT.

This clone has just a few counts. V is TRBV18 and J is TRBJ1-2, with 7 bases matching TRBD1. Trimming removed 9 bases from V and 3 bases from J; junction bases left unmatched: 7. The CDR3 extends over 13 amino acids. Germline CDR1 reads KGHSH; CDR2 reads LQKENI. The CDR3 sequence: CASSFDRDYGYTF. CDR3 nucleotides: TGTGCCAGTTCCTTTGACAGGGACTATGGCTACACCTTC.

The chain uses TRBV6-5 and TRBJ1-2; a weak D match, TRBD1 (6 bases). Per the germline V gene, CDR1 is MNHEY and CDR2 is SVGAGI. The CDR3 loop spans 13 amino acids. The V end was cut by 6 bases, the J end by 6 bases, with 14 bases between. CDR3 coding DNA: TGTGCCAGCAGGCGCCGGGACACACATGGCTACACCTTC. Protein: CASRRRDTHGYTF.

V gene TRBV19 combines with J gene TRBJ1-5; D is undetermined. V lost 1 base and J 4 bases, leaving 11 bases between the germline ends. Germline assignment: CDR1 LNHDA and CDR2 SQIVND (reference sequence). There are 15 residues in the CDR3. The CDR3 DNA follows: TGTGCCAGTAGTATAGGGGAGAATTTTAATCAGCCCCAGCATTTT. Translation gives CASSIGENFNQPQHF.

This rearrangement joins TRBV5-5 to TRBJ1-6, with D perhaps matching TRBD1 (5 bases). CDR1 is SGHKS and CDR2 is YYEKEE in the germline V gene (reference sequence). The CDR3 loop spans 15 amino acids. V lost 1 base and J lost 9, with 14 bases in between. The CDR3 loop reads CASSLPGGITSPLHF. CDR3 coding DNA: TGTGCCAGCAGCTTGCCCGGGGGGATTACTTCACCCCTCCACTTT.

V is TRBV6-6 and J is TRBJ2-7; 9 bases agree with TRBD1. The CDR3 runs to 15 residues. V gave up 6 bases and J gave up 0 bases; unmatched junction bases: 6. Per the germline V gene, CDR1 is MNHNY and CDR2 is SVGAGI (reference sequence). The CDR3 loop is CASSPTQGASYEQYF. The CDR3 coding sequence is TGTGCCAGCAGCCCAACACAGGGGGCCTCCTACGAGCAGTACTTC.